A single sample is the source of the 2 T cell receptor beta chains below, sequenced in a study of blood T cell repertoires in COVID-19. Clones were read by immunoSEQ multiplex PCR, and TCRdb kept only the in-frame ones, dropping some. The sample lists about 75,000 clones; more than 75% were seen once. Specimen: peripheral blood. All receptors come from a human donor in a cohort sampled during active COVID-19.

The chain combines TRBV11-2 with TRBJ1-1; 7 nucleotides align to TRBD1. V lost 4 bases and J lost 2; bases outside the gene matches: 10. CDR1 is SGHAT, CDR2 FQNNGV, per germline. The CDR3 contains 16 residues. The CDR3 sequence: CASSSSYNRGNTEAFF. The CDR3 nucleotides read TGTGCCAGCAGCTCAAGCTACAACAGGGGTAACACTGAAGCTTTCTTT.

The chain recombines TRBV12-3 or TRBV12-4 with TRBJ2-1; no definite D call. With 7 bases removed from V and 5 bases from J, the gap between germline ends came to 9 bases. The CDR3 has 12 amino acids. In DNA, the CDR3 is TGTGCCAGCACCCCCCTTGACAATGAGCAGTTCTTC. Translating it yields CASTPLDNEQFF.